Below, one T cell receptor beta chain is given with its context. Its specificity is not known. These data originate in a study of early T cells in non-severe SARS-CoV-2 infection. Background on the study: Chains stayed unpaired after sequencing of bulk RNA from unsorted whole blood.

Molecules of cDNA were individually given unique molecular identifiers that were attached to them. TCRdb re-derived calls from the 5' RACE reads in MiXCR, one entry per CDR3 protein. This table holds 53,000 or so distinct CDR3 sequences, around 10% found once. Notes on the study in general: VDJdb matching skewed toward anti-spike CD8 responses, missing private and CD4 specificities.

The sequence derives from an adult who was a healthcare worker with PCR-confirmed SARS-CoV-2 infection or an uninfected control (not recorded which). Source: whole blood, taken at baseline.

The CDR3 loop is CASSSRTGSSGANVLTF. The CDR3 nucleotides are TGTGCCAGCAGTTCTAGGACAGGGAGCTCTGGGGCCAACGTCCTGACTTTC. The chain carries TRBV12-3 or TRBV12-4 and TRBJ2-6, with 8 bases identical to TRBD1. Trimming at V came to 4 bases and at J to 0 bases, leaving 5 bases not matched to a gene. The CDR3 extends over 17 amino acids.